This entry is about one T cell receptor (beta chain). Its target is unknown. The CDR3 runs 14 residues. The ends were cut back, 1 base at V and 4 bases at J, with 10 bases in the middle. CDR1 and CDR2 (germline): SGHTA, FQGNSA. Clones were read by immunoSEQ multiplex PCR, and TCRdb kept only the in-frame ones, dropping some. The sample yields more than 65,000 clones, 85% seen once. The data were obtained in a study of OX40 agonist ivuxolimab in advanced cancers. Notes on the study in general: The work left the antigen specificity of expanded peripheral T cells undetermined.

The TCR originated in an adult with an advanced solid tumor such as melanoma, head and neck, liver or kidney cancer. Sample: CD4+ or CD8+ T cells sorted from blood, taken in a trial of the OX40 agonist ivuxolimab. The chain recombines TRBV7-2 with TRBJ1-1; D remains unclear. CDR3 sequence (DNA): TGTGCCAGCAGCTTAGTAGGGTCGGCCACTGAAGCTTTCTTT. Translated, it gives CASSLVGSATEAFF.